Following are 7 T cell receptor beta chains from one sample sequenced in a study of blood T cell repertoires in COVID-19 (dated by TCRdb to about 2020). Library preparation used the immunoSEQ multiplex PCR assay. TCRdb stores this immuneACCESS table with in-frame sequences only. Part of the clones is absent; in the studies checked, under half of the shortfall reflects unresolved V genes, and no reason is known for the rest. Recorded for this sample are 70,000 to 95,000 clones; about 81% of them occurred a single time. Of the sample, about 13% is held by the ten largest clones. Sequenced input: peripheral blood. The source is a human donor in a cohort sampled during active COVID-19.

The CDR3 DNA reads as TGTGCCAGCTCACCCCAGGGGGGCCAGAGCTCTGGGGCCAACGTCCTGACTTTC. As protein: CASSPQGGQSSGANVLTF. The chain joins TRBV18 to TRBJ2-6, with D possibly TRBD1 on 7 matching bases. Per germline, CDR1 KGHSH and CDR2 LQKENI. This CDR3 has 18 residues. V lost 3 bases to trimming and J lost 0 bases, with 15 bases between them.

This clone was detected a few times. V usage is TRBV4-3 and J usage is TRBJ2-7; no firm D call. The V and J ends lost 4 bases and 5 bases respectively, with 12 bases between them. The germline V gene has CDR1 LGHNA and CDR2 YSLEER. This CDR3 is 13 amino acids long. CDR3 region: CASSLRQNDEQYF. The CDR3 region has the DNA TGCGCCAGCAGCCTGCGGCAGAACGACGAGCAGTACTTC.

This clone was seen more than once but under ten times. Here the CDR3 DNA reads TGCGCCAGCAGCTTGCATGCCGATCGGCGGGGCGAGCAGTACTTC. This encodes CASSLHADRRGEQYF. The V and J genes are TRBV5-1 and TRBJ2-7, with a tentative D call TRBD2 (6 bases). CDR3 size: 15 residues. Germline V gene sequence: CDR1 SGHRS, CDR2 YFSETQ. Trimming stripped 1 base from V and 6 bases from J, with 17 bases between.

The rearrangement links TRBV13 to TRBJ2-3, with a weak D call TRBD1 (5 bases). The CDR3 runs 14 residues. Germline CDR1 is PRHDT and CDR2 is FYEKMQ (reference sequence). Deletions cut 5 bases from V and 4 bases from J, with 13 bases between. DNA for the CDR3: TGTGCCAGCAGCCCCTCAGGGTATTCAGATACGCAGTATTTT. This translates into CASSPSGYSDTQYF.

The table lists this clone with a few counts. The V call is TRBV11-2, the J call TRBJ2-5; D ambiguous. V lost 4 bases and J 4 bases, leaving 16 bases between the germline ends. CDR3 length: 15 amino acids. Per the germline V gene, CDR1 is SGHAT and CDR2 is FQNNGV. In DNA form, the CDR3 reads TGTGCCAGCAGCTATGTTATCTACCGAGGAGAGACCCAGTACTTC. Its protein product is CASSYVIYRGETQYF.

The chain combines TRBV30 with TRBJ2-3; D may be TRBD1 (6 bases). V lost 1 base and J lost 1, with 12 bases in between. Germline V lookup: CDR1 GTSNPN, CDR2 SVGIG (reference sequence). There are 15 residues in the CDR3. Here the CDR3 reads CAWSDKRTGTDTQYF. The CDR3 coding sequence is TGTGCCTGGAGTGACAAAAGGACAGGCACAGATACGCAGTATTTT.

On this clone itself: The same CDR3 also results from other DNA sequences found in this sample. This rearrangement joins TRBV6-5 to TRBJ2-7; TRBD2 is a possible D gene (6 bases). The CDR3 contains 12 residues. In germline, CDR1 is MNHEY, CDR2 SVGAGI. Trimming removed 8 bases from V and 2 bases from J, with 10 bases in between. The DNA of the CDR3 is TGTGCCAGCCGGGACTCCGCCTACGAGCAGTACTTC. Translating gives CASRDSAYEQYF.